The 8 T cell receptor beta chains below all came from one sample that was sequenced in a study of blood T cells in healthy people across ages. With a J-beta primer mix and a sample-barcoded 5' primer, a second PCR ran about 7 to 12 cycles. TCRdb re-derived calls from the 5' RACE reads in MiXCR, one entry per CDR3 protein. The sample lists about 1.6 million distinct CDR3 sequences; about 35% were seen once. Source material: blood. The receptors come from a woman younger than 45 in good health.

The chain carries TRBV7-6 and TRBJ2-3, with TRBD2 matching over 8 bases. CDR3 length: 15 amino acids. J was trimmed by 4 bases and V by 3 bases; bases with no gene match: 6. The germline gives CDR1 SGHVS, CDR2 FNYEAQ. This CDR3 is CASSFSGGPSDTQYF. DNA for the CDR3: TGTGCCAGCAGCTTTTCGGGAGGGCCATCAGATACGCAGTATTTT. The variable domain in full, with the rest retrieved from reference TRBV7-6 and TRBJ2-3, is GAGVSQSPRYKVTKRGQDVALRCDPISGHVSLYWYRQALGQGPEFLTYFNYEAQQDKSGLPNDRFSAERPEGSISTLTIQRTEQRDSAMYRCASSFSGGPSDTQYFGPGTRLTVL.

This clonotype was seen only a few times. The rearrangement uses TRBV20-1 and TRBJ1-1; D call uncertain. The CDR3 is 13 amino acids. Germline values: CDR1 DFQATT, CDR2 SNEGSKA (reference sequence). Trimming took 2 bases from V and 0 from J, leaving 7 bases between them. The CDR3 region is CSARLAVNTEAFF. CDR3 nucleotides: TGCAGTGCTAGATTGGCAGTGAACACTGAAGCTTTCTTT.

This clonotype has only a few counts. CDR3 DNA sequence: TGCGCCAGCAGCCATGACAGAAACATTCAGTACTTC. This gives the protein CASSHDRNIQYF. The chain recombines TRBV4-1 with TRBJ2-4; tentative D call: TRBD1 (5 bases). With 3 bases removed from V and 6 bases from J, the gap between germline ends came to 6 bases. Germline V gene data show CDR1 as MGHRA and CDR2 as YSYEKL. The CDR3 totals 12 residues.

The chain recombines TRBV3-1 with TRBJ1-1, with D uncertain. This CDR3 contains 16 residues. In germline, CDR1 is LGHDT, CDR2 YNNKEL (reference sequence). The germline V and J ends were trimmed by 0 bases and 1 base, with 12 bases remaining between them. DNA for the CDR3: TGTGCCAGCAGCCAAGATTACGCGAATCCGAACACTGAAGCTTTCTTT. The encoded protein is CASSQDYANPNTEAFF.

This clonotype appeared many times. The chain couples TRBV5-1 to TRBJ2-3; D remains unclear. V lost 0 bases and J 4 bases, leaving 6 bases between the germline ends. This CDR3 has 13 amino acids. Germline loops: CDR1 SGHRS, CDR2 YFSETQ. CDR3 residues: CASSLAQADTQYF. The CDR3 DNA sequence: TGCGCCAGCAGCTTGGCCCAGGCAGATACGCAGTATTTT.

This clonotype was seen a handful of times. The chain recombines TRBV28 with TRBJ2-1, with D uncertain. V lost 3 bases to trimming and J lost 3 bases, with 12 bases between them. Germline V gene data show CDR1 as MDHEN and CDR2 as SYDVKM. The CDR3 is 15 residues long. CDR3: CASSLYSSVYNEQFF. Written as DNA, the CDR3 is TGTGCCAGCAGTTTGTACAGCTCCGTCTACAATGAGCAGTTCTTC.

The chain couples TRBV20-1 to TRBJ2-1; 11 bases agree with TRBD2. Germline CDR1 is DFQATT and CDR2 is SNEGSKA (reference sequence). Trimming at V came to 0 bases and at J to 12 bases, leaving 10 bases not matched to a gene. The CDR3 totals 15 residues. CDR3 DNA: TGCAGTGCTAGAGATCGCGCTAGCGGGGGGTTCGGGCAGTTCTTC. Protein product: CSARDRASGGFGQFF.

The chain combines TRBV20-1 with TRBJ1-4; D is undetermined. Trimming took off 6 bases at V and 0 bases at J, with 5 bases between the two ends. The CDR3 runs 12 residues. Germline CDR1 and CDR2: DFQATT and SNEGSKA (reference sequence). The CDR3 coding sequence is TGCAGTGCGGTCTCAACTAATGAAAAACTGTTTTTT. This sequence encodes CSAVSTNEKLFF.